This T cell receptor (beta chain) was sequenced in a study of OX40 agonist ivuxolimab in advanced cancers. Broader study findings: Both CD4+ and CD8+ T cell populations in blood had undergone clonal expansion by week 6 at 0.1 to 3.0 mg/kg. Some patients who did not respond also had low normalized T-cell clonal expansion. Expanded clones tended on average to be more numerous among CD8+ T cells than CD4+.

As concerns this clone: What it binds is unknown.

Measured with immunoSEQ multiplex PCR; TCRdb has only the in-frame clones, and not every one. The data contain around 67,000 clones, about four fifths of them singletons. The CDR3 contains 11 residues. Germline loops: CDR1 GTSNPN, CDR2 SVGIG (reference sequence). V was trimmed by 4 bases and J by 5 bases, leaving 5 bases between them. The input for sequencing was CD4+ or CD8+ T cells sorted from blood, taken in a trial of the OX40 agonist ivuxolimab. This sequence was found in an adult with an advanced solid tumor such as melanoma, head and neck, liver or kidney cancer. V and J are TRBV30 and TRBJ1-4; unclear D gene. CDR3 loop: CAWNKNEKLFF. For the CDR3, the DNA is TGTGCCTGGAACAAAAATGAAAAACTGTTTTTT.